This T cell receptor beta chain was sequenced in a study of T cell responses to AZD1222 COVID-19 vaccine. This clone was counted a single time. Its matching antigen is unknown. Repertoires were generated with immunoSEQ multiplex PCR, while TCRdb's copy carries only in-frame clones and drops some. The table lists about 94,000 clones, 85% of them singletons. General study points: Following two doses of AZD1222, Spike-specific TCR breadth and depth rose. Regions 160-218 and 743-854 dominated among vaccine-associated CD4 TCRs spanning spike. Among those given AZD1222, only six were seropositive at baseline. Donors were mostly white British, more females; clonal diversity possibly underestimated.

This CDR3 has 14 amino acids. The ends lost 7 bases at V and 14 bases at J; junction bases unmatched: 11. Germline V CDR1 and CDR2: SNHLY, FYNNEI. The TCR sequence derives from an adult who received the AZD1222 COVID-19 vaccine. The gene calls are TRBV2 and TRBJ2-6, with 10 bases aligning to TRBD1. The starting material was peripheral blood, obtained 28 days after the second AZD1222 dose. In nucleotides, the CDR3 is TGTGCCAGCACCCGGACAGGGGGTCTAGTGATCCTGACTTTC. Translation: CASTRTGGLVILTF.